The rows below give T cell receptor beta chains drawn from one sample of a study of identical twins. A single record per CDR3 protein comes from TCRdb applying MiXCR to the 5' RACE reads. The sample holds some 660,000 distinct CDR3 sequences, over 8.5% seen once. These data were likewise used in another study, on yellow fever vaccine responses in identical twins.

The specimen was PBMCs. All receptors come from a woman younger than 35 in good health. CDR3s include the opening cysteine and the closing phenylalanine or tryptophan. The D gene is left open where the match is weak. The size entry is marked missing in some rows and otherwise reads once, few, many or a size class.

clone_size j_call v_call d_call cdr3_aa cdr3_nt
few TRBJ2-7 TRBV7-8 TRBD2 CASSVRSGLAGSYEQYF TGTGCCAGCAGCGTACGATCGGGACTAGCGGGGTCCTACGAGCAGTACTTC
few TRBJ1-3 TRBV9 TRBD1 CASSVVGTGYGNTIYF TGTGCCAGCAGCGTAGTAGGGACAGGGTACGGAAACACCATATATTTT
few TRBJ2-1 TRBV20-1 TRBD1 CSAQDTGDLLSYNEQFF TGCAGTGCCCAGGATACAGGGGACCTACTCTCCTACAATGAGCAGTTCTTC
many TRBJ2-1 TRBV7-2 TRBD2 CASSSGLALSSYNEQFF TGTGCCAGCAGCTCCGGACTAGCGCTTAGCTCCTACAATGAGCAGTTCTTC
- TRBJ2-2 TRBV27 - CASRRGTVNTGELFF TGTGCCAGCAGGCGCGGGACTGTGAACACCGGGGAGCTGTTTTTT
- TRBJ2-2 TRBV4-1 TRBD1 CASSQVPTGQGNAGELFF TGCGCCAGCAGCCAAGTTCCTACGGGACAGGGGAACGCCGGGGAGCTGTTTTTT
many TRBJ1-2 TRBV12-3/TRBV12-4 - CASSLGTNYGYTF TGTGCCAGCAGTTTAGGCACGAACTATGGCTACACCTTC
many TRBJ2-7 TRBV29-1 - CSVESRIGGYEQYF TGCAGCGTTGAATCCCGAATAGGGGGATACGAGCAGTACTTC
- TRBJ2-7 TRBV6-1 TRBD2 CASSGSGTSSYEQYF TGTGCCAGCAGTGGTTCTGGGACTAGCAGCTACGAGCAGTACTTC
few TRBJ2-3 TRBV6-2/TRBV6-3 - CASSYVARATDTQYF TGTGCCAGCAGTTACGTTGCCAGAGCCACAGATACGCAGTATTTT
- TRBJ2-1 TRBV7-9 TRBD1 CASSSDRSNKQFF TGTGCCAGCAGCTCGGACAGGTCCAATAAGCAGTTCTTC
- TRBJ2-7 TRBV6-2/TRBV6-3 - CASSGLGGRPSSVYEQYF TGTGCCAGCAGTGGCCTTGGGGGCAGGCCCTCTTCGGTCTACGAGCAGTACTTC
- TRBJ2-7 TRBV30 - CAWSLPFGEQYF TGTGCCTGGAGTTTGCCATTCGGCGAGCAGTACTTC
few TRBJ1-2 TRBV6-1 TRBD1 CASRPGGQGNYGYTF TGTGCCAGCAGACCCGGGGGACAGGGAAACTATGGCTACACCTTC
many TRBJ2-3 TRBV3-1 TRBD2 CASSPSGRDTQYF TGTGCCAGCAGCCCTAGCGGGAGAGATACGCAGTATTTT
- TRBJ2-7 TRBV20-1 TRBD1 CSARDRIPTGEQYF TGCAGTGCTAGGGACAGGATCCCGACCGGCGAGCAGTACTTC
many TRBJ2-3 TRBV5-1 - CASGYPEGLARTDTQYF TGCGCCAGCGGGTATCCGGAGGGACTCGCTCGCACAGATACGCAGTATTTT
- TRBJ2-1 TRBV7-9 TRBD2 CASSRGLAKNEQFF TGTGCCAGTAGTAGAGGACTAGCGAAAAATGAGCAGTTCTTC
- TRBJ2-1 TRBV30 - CAWSHPGTSGFF TGTGCCTGGAGTCATCCCGGGACTTCGGGGTTCTTC
few TRBJ2-1 TRBV4-2 - CASSQRQEIYNEQFF TGTGCCAGCAGCCAACGACAGGAGATTTACAATGAGCAGTTCTTC
many TRBJ2-5 TRBV11-2 - CASSLITDQETQYF TGTGCCAGCAGCTTAATAACGGACCAAGAGACCCAGTACTTC
- TRBJ2-3 TRBV5-6 TRBD1 CASSRDRGLSDTQYF TGTGCCAGCAGCCGGGACAGGGGGCTCTCAGATACGCAGTATTTT
many TRBJ2-1 TRBV7-2 - CASSPSLEQFF TGTGCCAGCAGCCCCTCTCTTGAGCAGTTCTTC
- TRBJ2-7 TRBV2 TRBD1 CASNPTPGQGPSYEQYF TGTGCCAGCAATCCCACCCCGGGACAGGGGCCATCCTACGAGCAGTACTTC
- TRBJ2-5 TRBV29-1 - CSVAGGLQETQYF TGCAGCGTTGCTGGGGGGTTGCAAGAGACCCAGTACTTC
- TRBJ2-7 TRBV15 - CATSRVGVVSEQYF TGTGCCACCAGCAGAGTAGGGGTGGTTAGCGAGCAGTACTTC
many TRBJ2-2 TRBV12-3/TRBV12-4 TRBD2 CASSLAGLTGELFF TGTGCCAGCAGCTTAGCGGGGCTTACCGGGGAGCTGTTTTTT
- TRBJ2-3 TRBV12-3/TRBV12-4 - CASLYTDTQYF TGTGCCAGCCTATACACAGATACGCAGTATTTT
many TRBJ2-7 TRBV4-3 - CASSQDVAELDYEQYF TGCGCCAGCAGCCAAGATGTGGCAGAACTCGATTACGAGCAGTACTTC
few TRBJ2-1 TRBV11-3 - CASSLGLEKNNEQFF TGTGCCAGCAGCTTAGGACTAGAGAAGAACAATGAGCAGTTCTTC
many TRBJ2-6 TRBV9 - CASSVASGANVLTF TGTGCCAGCAGCGTAGCCTCCGGGGCCAACGTCCTGACTTTC
many TRBJ1-5 TRBV7-9 - CASSLGNQPQHF TGTGCCAGCAGCTTAGGGAATCAGCCCCAGCATTTT
- TRBJ1-1 TRBV5-5 - CASSRGQTQNTEAFF TGTGCCAGCAGCCGGGGACAAACGCAGAACACTGAAGCTTTCTTT
few TRBJ2-3 TRBV2 - CASSEGRKGWVTQYF TGTGCCAGCAGTGAAGGTCGAAAGGGGTGGGTTACGCAGTATTTT
few TRBJ2-3 TRBV19 - CASLGGANTDTQYF TGTGCCTCCTTGGGGGGGGCTAACACAGATACGCAGTATTTT
- TRBJ2-3 TRBV12-3/TRBV12-4 - CASSLVYRRDQLPTDTQYF TGTGCCAGCAGTTTAGTTTACCGAAGGGACCAACTACCCACAGATACGCAGTATTTT
- TRBJ2-3 TRBV29-1 - CSVVYLEGDTDTQYF TGCAGCGTTGTTTACCTGGAGGGTGACACAGATACGCAGTATTTT
- TRBJ2-1 TRBV4-3 - CASSQDQAYNEQFF TGCGCCAGCAGCCAAGATCAAGCATACAATGAGCAGTTCTTC
many TRBJ2-1 TRBV29-1 TRBD1 CSVEGRGDRGNEQFF TGCAGCGTTGAAGGGCGTGGGGACAGGGGCAATGAGCAGTTCTTC
- TRBJ1-4 TRBV10-3 - CAIKAGTNGKLFF TGTGCCATCAAGGCAGGGACTAATGGAAAACTGTTTTTT
- TRBJ2-6 TRBV9 TRBD1 CASSAGTGGWSGANVLTF TGTGCCAGCAGCGCCGGGACAGGGGGGTGGTCTGGGGCCAACGTCCTGACTTTC
many TRBJ2-2 TRBV4-2 TRBD1 CASSHTVQGANTGELFF TGTGCCAGCAGCCATACAGTCCAGGGGGCGAACACCGGGGAGCTGTTTTTT
few TRBJ2-3 TRBV24-1 TRBD1 CATSDSDRGFTDTQYF TGTGCCACCAGTGATTCGGACAGGGGATTCACAGATACGCAGTATTTT
many TRBJ2-5 TRBV3-1 - CASSQVTGVETQYF TGTGCCAGCAGCCAAGTTACCGGGGTGGAGACCCAGTACTTC
- TRBJ2-1 TRBV4-3 - CASSPFKPEQFF TGCGCCAGCAGCCCCTTCAAGCCAGAGCAGTTCTTC
- TRBJ2-7 TRBV27 TRBD2 CASSMSGGAKWYEQYF TGTGCCAGCAGCATGAGCGGGGGGGCCAAATGGTACGAGCAGTACTTC
- TRBJ1-6 TRBV9 - CASSVNGGPLHF TGTGCCAGCAGCGTAAATGGGGGTCCCCTCCACTTT
- TRBJ2-1 TRBV20-1 TRBD2 CSAKTGLAGPISYNEQFF TGCAGTGCAAAGACGGGACTAGCGGGGCCTATCTCCTACAATGAGCAGTTCTTC
- TRBJ2-3 TRBV7-2 TRBD1 CASSLEGQGPDTQYF TGTGCCAGCAGCTTAGAGGGACAGGGACCAGATACGCAGTATTTT
- TRBJ2-1 TRBV7-9 - CASSVKQDYNEQFF TGTGCCAGCAGCGTGAAACAGGACTACAATGAGCAGTTCTTC
few TRBJ2-3 TRBV7-2 - CASSLVQGLRTDTQYF TGTGCCAGCAGCTTAGTGCAGGGACTTAGGACAGATACGCAGTATTTT
- TRBJ2-1 TRBV11-1 - CASSPQLLSAGSEVDEQFF TGTGCCAGCAGCCCCCAACTCCTTTCTGCGGGATCCGAGGTGGATGAGCAGTTCTTC
many TRBJ2-7 TRBV29-1 - CSVVGGEQYF TGCAGCGTTGTCGGTGGGGAGCAGTACTTC
- TRBJ2-1 TRBV7-9 - CASSSDISYNEQFF TGTGCCAGCAGCTCAGACATCTCCTACAATGAGCAGTTCTTC
few TRBJ2-2 TRBV28 - CASSRYGSTNTGELFF TGTGCCAGCAGCCGGTACGGGAGTACGAACACCGGGGAGCTGTTTTTT